The 6 T cell receptor beta chains listed next were all sequenced from one sample in a study of HIV-infected patients and healthy controls. Reverse transcription used about 500 ng RNA and constant-region primers for alpha and beta. Using multiplexing indices, alpha and beta chain libraries were generated apart by chain-specific third strand synthesis. TCRdb independently ran MiXCR on the 5' RACE reads; one entry per CDR3 protein. The sample includes 18,000 or so distinct CDR3 sequences, over 9% of them seen just once. No cell fractionation was done, so the repertoire covers all unsorted peripheral blood T cells. Sample: blood. The receptors were sampled from an adult in good health.

This clonotype came up many times. The CDR3 DNA reads TGTGCCAGCAGTACTAGACTAGGGCCCGGGGGAGAAAACAACAATGAGCAGTTCTTC. It is translated as CASSTRLGPGGENNNEQFF. J is TRBJ2-1 and V is TRBV12-3 or TRBV12-4; tentatively, D is TRBD2 (6 bases). V was cut by 5 bases and J by 5 bases, with 28 bases left in between. CDR3 length: 19 amino acids.

This clonotype was counted at least ten times. V gene TRBV7-9 combines with J gene TRBJ2-7; possibly TRBD1 for D (5 bases). The CDR3 is 14 amino acids. Trimming took 5 bases from V and 7 from J, leaving 18 bases between them. Germline V gives CDR1 SEHNR, CDR2 FQNEAQ (reference sequence). The CDR3 DNA sequence: TGTGCCAGCAGCCGAAGAGACAGAGACGAAGAGCAGTACTTC. Amino acid sequence: CASSRRDRDEEQYF.

In its sample, this clonotype was seen many times. The J gene is TRBJ2-5, the V gene TRBV6-2 or TRBV6-3; unclear D gene. In germline, CDR1 is MNHEY, CDR2 SVGEGT. The V end lost 5 bases, the J end lost 1 base, and 11 bases lay between the germline ends. This CDR3 has 14 residues. CDR3 sequence reads: CASSDPPAQETQYF. The DNA for the CDR3 is TGTGCCAGCAGTGACCCTCCTGCCCAAGAGACCCAGTACTTC.

This clonotype was counted at least ten times. The V gene is TRBV3-1, the J gene TRBJ2-7; D is unresolved. V shed 0 bases and J shed 3 bases, with 6 bases lying between them. The CDR3 length is 13 residues. Germline values: CDR1 LGHDT, CDR2 YNNKEL (reference sequence). CDR3 DNA sequence: TGTGCCAGCAGCCAAGATAGAAGCTACGAGCAGTACTTC. Translation gives CASSQDRSYEQYF.

At least ten counts were recorded for this clonotype. The chain employs TRBV7-2 and TRBJ1-2; 8 bases are shared with TRBD1. The CDR3 consists of 14 residues. Trimming removed 5 bases from V and 4 bases from J; junction bases left unmatched: 6. From germline, CDR1 is SGHTA and CDR2 FQGNSA. In DNA, the CDR3 is TGTGCCAGCAGCGCAGGGGGCATGAGCTATGGCTACACCTTC. Protein sequence: CASSAGGMSYGYTF.

The table lists this clonotype with many counts. V usage is TRBV20-1 and J usage is TRBJ2-1; no clear D gene. Germline V gives CDR1 DFQATT, CDR2 SNEGSKA (reference sequence). This CDR3 is 13 amino acids long. The V gene lost 2 bases and the J gene lost 0 bases, with 5 bases spanning the gap. CDR3 bases: TGCAGTGCTAGAAATCCCTCCTACAATGAGCAGTTCTTC. Its protein product is CSARNPSYNEQFF.